The 30 T cell receptor beta chains reported below all come from one sample, sequenced in a study of CD8+ T cells in alopecia areata. Sequencing relied on a cDNA template that was reverse transcribed from extracted RNA. TCRdb's copy holds only in-frame clones and misses some; the assay was immunoSEQ multiplex PCR. The table includes 100,000 to 120,000 clones, approximately 50% detected once. The sample comprised NKG2D-low CD8+ T cells sorted from blood. The receptors come from a human donor with alopecia areata.

This clone was picked up one time. The rearrangement uses TRBV5-6 and TRBJ1-2; D ambiguous. V lost 0 bases and J lost 0, with 15 bases in between. CDR3 size: 17 residues. Germline CDR1 is SGHDT and CDR2 is YYEEEE. The CDR3 nucleotides are TGTGCCAGCAGCTTGGAGTGGGAAAGGGAAGCTAACTATGGCTACACCTTC. The encoded protein is CASSLEWEREANYGYTF.

The chain uses TRBV6-5 and TRBJ1-2; D is unclear. The germline CDR1 and CDR2 sequences are MNHEY and SVGAGI. The CDR3 is 13 residues long. Trimming cost V 0 bases and J 2 bases, with 4 bases left between them. CDR3 residues: CASSYSRNYGYTF. CDR3 nucleotide sequence: TGTGCCAGCAGTTACTCCAGGAACTATGGCTACACCTTC.

This clone has only one observation. The chain has TRBV28 and TRBJ2-1; 8 bases align to TRBD2. Losses at the gene ends were 3 bases for V and 9 bases for J; bases not matched to a gene: 4. This CDR3 has 13 residues. Germline loops: CDR1 MDHEN, CDR2 SYDVKM. This CDR3 reads CASSFGSGTEQFF. For the CDR3, the DNA is TGTGCCAGCAGTTTTGGTAGCGGGACTGAGCAGTTCTTC.

This clone was found many times. The rearrangement uses TRBV14 and TRBJ1-1, with a weak D call TRBD1 (6 bases). In germline, CDR1 is SGHDN, CDR2 FVKESK. The CDR3 spans 14 residues. The V and J ends lost 4 bases and 5 bases respectively, with 14 bases between them. For the CDR3, the DNA is TGTGCCAGCAGCCCACAGGGAAGGAGTACTGAAGCTTTCTTT. Amino acids: CASSPQGRSTEAFF.

The chain links TRBV6-6 to TRBJ2-2; D unclear. V shed 5 bases and J shed 6 bases, with 4 bases lying between them. The CDR3 is 11 amino acids. The germline gives CDR1 MNHNY, CDR2 SVGAGI (reference sequence). The CDR3 spells CASSPAGELFF. The DNA for the CDR3 is TGTGCCAGCAGTCCCGCCGGGGAGCTGTTTTTT.

V and J are TRBV29-1 and TRBJ1-2; unclear D gene. Germline V gene data show CDR1 as SQVTM and CDR2 as ANQGSEA. Trimming took 2 bases from V and 6 from J, leaving 13 bases between them. The CDR3 is made up of 13 amino acids. The CDR3 reads CSVESGFKDGYTF. The CDR3 DNA follows: TGCAGCGTTGAATCGGGGTTTAAGGATGGCTACACCTTC.

The chain carries TRBV27 and TRBJ2-7, with D unclear. There are 13 residues in the CDR3. Trimming stripped 4 bases from V and 7 bases from J, with 14 bases between. The germline CDR1 and CDR2 sequences are MNHEY and SMNVEV (reference sequence). CDR3 sequence: CASSSDSEREQYF. CDR3 in DNA: TGTGCCAGCAGTTCAGACTCCGAAAGGGAGCAGTACTTC.

J is TRBJ2-1 and V is TRBV27; TRBD1 agrees at 7 bases. There are 14 residues in the CDR3. Germline lookup yields CDR1 MNHEY and CDR2 SMNVEV (reference sequence). The trim removed 2 bases at V and 5 bases at J, leaving 3 bases unmatched. CDR3 in DNA: TGTGCCAGCAGTTTACGAACAGGGGACAATGAGCAGTTCTTC. It translates to CASSLRTGDNEQFF.

The gene calls are TRBV7-9 and TRBJ1-3, with D unresolved. The V end lost 2 bases, the J end lost 3 bases, and 11 bases lay between the germline ends. The CDR3 consists of 15 residues. Germline-derived CDR1 and CDR2 are SEHNR and FQNEAQ (reference sequence). CDR3 residues: CASSLSGLDGNTIYF. DNA of the CDR3: TGTGCCAGCAGCTTATCAGGTTTGGATGGAAACACCATATATTTT.

This clone occurred a few times. Other DNA sequences in the sample encode the same CDR3. This chain connects TRBV9 to TRBJ2-3; D unresolved. This CDR3 contains 13 residues. Germline V gene sequence: CDR1 SGDLS, CDR2 YYNGEE. The V end was cut by 2 bases, the J end by 1 base, with 5 bases between. The CDR3: CASSVGGTDTQYF. In DNA form, the CDR3 reads TGTGCCAGCAGCGTTGGGGGCACAGATACGCAGTATTTT.

The gene calls are TRBV4-1 and TRBJ1-1; 7 positions match TRBD1. Losses at the gene ends were 7 bases for V and 7 bases for J; bases not matched to a gene: 9. Per germline, CDR1 MGHRA and CDR2 YSYEKL. The CDR3 consists of 13 residues. The CDR3 region has the DNA TGCGCCAGCACCACGGGACAGAGGGTTGAAGCTTTCTTT. Encoded protein: CASTTGQRVEAFF.

This chain connects TRBV28 to TRBJ2-5; D is perhaps TRBD1 or TRBD2 (5 bases each). The V and J ends lost 7 bases and 4 bases respectively, with 19 bases between them. Looked up from germline, CDR1 is MDHEN and CDR2 is SYDVKM. There are 15 residues in the CDR3. The CDR3 coding sequence is TGTGCCAGCACCTCGGGACGACGATACCCAGAGACCCAGTACTTC. It codes for CASTSGRRYPETQYF.

V is TRBV27 and J is TRBJ1-2; 11 positions agree with TRBD1. The CDR3 runs 16 residues. The ends lost 5 bases at V and 4 bases at J; junction bases unmatched: 9. Germline lookup yields CDR1 MNHEY and CDR2 SMNVEV (reference sequence). The CDR3 nucleotides are TGTGCCAGCAGTCACAACGGACAGGGGGCGTTCTATGGCTACACCTTC. It is translated as CASSHNGQGAFYGYTF.

This sequence joins TRBV4-2 and TRBJ2-7, with 9 bases identical to TRBD2. V lost 1 base and J lost 2; bases outside the gene matches: 9. The CDR3 has 17 residues. Germline V gives CDR1 LGHNA, CDR2 YNFKEQ. The CDR3, as DNA: TGTGCCAGCAGCCAAGGCTCTAGCGGGACCCCTCCCTACGAGCAGTACTTC. Protein: CASSQGSSGTPPYEQYF.

The chain has TRBV6-5 and TRBJ2-5, with TRBD1 matching over 7 bases. Germline values: CDR1 MNHEY, CDR2 SVGAGI. This CDR3 has 13 amino acids. Germline trimming cut 8 bases from V and 4 bases from J; bases unmatched to any gene: 7. Here the CDR3 DNA reads TGTGCCAGCCACCAAAACAGGGGAGAGACCCAGTACTTC. Its translation is CASHQNRGETQYF.

The J gene is TRBJ2-7, the V gene TRBV5-1, with D possibly being TRBD2 (6 bases). The germline V and J ends were trimmed by 2 bases and 3 bases, with 9 bases remaining between them. The CDR3 covers 13 residues. Germline lookup yields CDR1 SGHRS and CDR2 YFSETQ. The CDR3 DNA is TGCGCCAGCAGCTTTGCGGGGAGCTACGAGCAGTACTTC. Its protein is CASSFAGSYEQYF.

This chain links TRBV7-8 with TRBJ2-1; D ambiguous. Trimming took 2 bases from V and 8 from J, leaving 16 bases between them. Germline CDR1 is SGHVS and CDR2 is FQNEAQ. CDR3 length: 15 amino acids. CDR3 residues: CASSLYRGEVDEQFF. The CDR3 DNA reads TGTGCCAGCAGCTTATATCGCGGAGAGGTCGATGAGCAGTTCTTC.

V gene TRBV7-3 combines with J gene TRBJ2-7; 8 nucleotides align to TRBD1. Germline CDR1 is SGHTA and CDR2 is FQGTGA. The trim removed 4 bases at V and 3 bases at J, leaving 2 bases unmatched. The CDR3 sequence is 13 residues long. CDR3 nucleotide sequence: TGTGCCAGCAGCTCCGACAGGGGCTACGAGCAGTACTTC. It translates to CASSSDRGYEQYF.

The chain joins TRBV28 to TRBJ2-1; 16 positions match TRBD2. Germline V CDR1 and CDR2: MDHEN, SYDVKM. This CDR3 is built from 19 residues. Unmatched junction bases numbered 12, after V lost 6 bases and J lost 4 bases. For the CDR3, the DNA is TGTGCCAGCAGCGAAACCGGGACTAGCGGGAGGGCCGTTTACAATGAGCAGTTCTTC. Translation: CASSETGTSGRAVYNEQFF.

The chain is built from TRBV2 and TRBJ2-1; no clear D. The CDR3 totals 11 residues. V lost 3 bases to trimming and J lost 8 bases, with 5 bases between them. Germline CDR1 is SNHLY and CDR2 is FYNNEI. CDR3 sequence: CASSDGYEQFF. The CDR3, as DNA: TGTGCCAGCAGTGACGGGTATGAGCAGTTCTTC.

The rearrangement joins TRBV28 to TRBJ2-3; D not resolved. Trimming stripped 5 bases from V and 6 bases from J, with 3 bases between. Germline V lookup: CDR1 MDHEN, CDR2 SYDVKM. The CDR3 extends over 10 amino acids. The CDR3 DNA is TGTGCCAGCAGTGGGGATACGCAGTATTTT. It translates to CASSGDTQYF. Full variable domain (missing parts from reference TRBV28 and TRBJ2-3): DVKVTQSSRYLVKRTGEKVFLECVQDMDHENMFWYRQDPGLGLRLIYFSYDVKMKEKGDIPEGYSVSREKKERFSLILESASTNQTSMYLCASSGDTQYFGPGTRLTVL.

The chain carries TRBV4-1 and TRBJ1-1; D is unclear. Between the trimmed V and J ends, which lost 0 bases and 4 bases, there was a span of 15 bases. Germline-derived CDR1 and CDR2 are MGHRA and YSYEKL. The CDR3 length is 16 residues. The CDR3 spells CASSQDPGVLGTEAFF. The DNA of the CDR3 is TGCGCCAGCAGCCAAGATCCGGGAGTTTTAGGCACTGAAGCTTTCTTT.

The V and J genes are TRBV11-2 and TRBJ1-2, with unresolved D. The CDR3 is 12 residues long. CDR1 and CDR2 (germline): SGHAT, FQNNGV. Trimming took 4 bases from V and 8 from J, leaving 11 bases between them. The chain's CDR3 is CASSSRALGYTF. CDR3 DNA sequence: TGTGCCAGCAGCTCCCGGGCCCTAGGCTACACCTTC.

The V gene is TRBV27, the J gene TRBJ2-2; TRBD2 matches 7 bases. Losses at the gene ends were 10 bases for V and 4 bases for J; bases not matched to a gene: 9. The CDR3 runs 14 residues. CDR1 and CDR2 (germline): MNHEY, SMNVEV (reference sequence). This CDR3 is CATRTRETTGELFF. The CDR3 bases are TGTGCCACCCGGACTAGAGAGACCACCGGGGAGCTGTTTTTT.

J is TRBJ2-1 and V is TRBV11-2; 10 bases are shared with TRBD1. V shed 3 bases, J shed 3 bases, and the junction held 2 bases outside the gene matches. Germline V gives CDR1 SGHAT, CDR2 FQNNGV. The CDR3 sequence is 15 residues long. CDR3 sequence: CASSLGQGYYNEQFF. The CDR3 DNA is TGTGCCAGCAGCTTGGGACAGGGGTACTACAATGAGCAGTTCTTC.

In this sample, this clone turned up a few times. This chain joins TRBV25-1 and TRBJ2-5; D unresolved. This CDR3 is 11 amino acids long. Trimming took off 7 bases at V and 0 bases at J, with 3 bases between the two ends. Germline V CDR1 and CDR2: MGHDK, SYGVNS. The CDR3: CASKYQETQYF. The CDR3 DNA reads as TGTGCCAGCAAGTACCAAGAGACCCAGTACTTC.

The rearrangement links TRBV29-1 to TRBJ1-3, with 9 bases fitting TRBD1. Trimming cost V 6 bases and J 2 bases; bases outside gene matches: 8. There are 15 residues in the CDR3. CDR1 SQVTM and CDR2 ANQGSEA come from the germline V gene. CDR3 region: CSVEFGTGPGNTIYF. CDR3 sequence (DNA): TGCAGCGTAGAATTCGGGACAGGGCCTGGAAACACCATATATTTT. The variable domain in full, with the rest retrieved from reference TRBV29-1 and TRBJ1-3, is SAVISQKPSRDICQRGTSLTIQCQVDSQVTMMFWYRQQPGQSLTLIATANQGSEATYESGFVIDKFPISRPNLTFSTLTVSNMSPEDSSIYLCSVEFGTGPGNTIYFGEGSWLTVV.

This clone was picked up a small number of times. In nucleotides, the CDR3 is TGTGCCAGCAGCTCCGCAGGCCGGGGCTCGGGAGAGACCCAGTACTTC. Translating gives CASSSAGRGSGETQYF. V usage is TRBV28 and J usage is TRBJ2-5; D may be TRBD1 or TRBD2 (5 bases each). CDR1 is MDHEN, CDR2 SYDVKM, per germline. Trimming left V 6 bases short and J 4 bases short, with 21 bases between. This CDR3 is 16 amino acids long.

This rearrangement joins TRBV6-5 to TRBJ2-7, with 7 bases that match TRBD2. Germline lookup yields CDR1 MNHEY and CDR2 SVGAGI. Germline trimming cut 7 bases from V and 3 bases from J; bases unmatched to any gene: 9. There are 14 residues in the CDR3. In DNA form, the CDR3 reads TGTGCCAGCACGTCCGCGGGAGTGAGCTACGAGCAGTACTTC. Protein sequence: CASTSAGVSYEQYF.

J is TRBJ1-1 and V is TRBV7-8; 9 nucleotides align to TRBD1. The CDR3 is 15 amino acids. Germline V gives CDR1 SGHVS, CDR2 FQNEAQ. J was trimmed by 4 bases and V by 2 bases; bases with no gene match: 5. The CDR3 nucleotides are TGTGCCAGCAGCTTAACCCGACAGGGGGGCACTGAAGCTTTCTTT. Amino acid sequence: CASSLTRQGGTEAFF.